The 21 T cell receptor beta chains below all came from one sample that was sequenced in a study of graft-versus-host responses after intestinal transplantation. Measured with immunoSEQ multiplex PCR; TCRdb has only the in-frame clones, and not every one. Among some 66,000 clones listed, around 90% were seen once. Graft material was processed, releasing intraepithelial and lamina propria lymphocytes. The specimen was ileum tissue, collected approximately 56 weeks after transplant. Receptors were obtained from a human patient who received an intestinal transplant, so some T cells may come from the graft donor.

The chain recombines TRBV6-6 with TRBJ1-3; tentative D call: TRBD1 (5 bases). Germline V gene sequence: CDR1 MNHNY, CDR2 SVGAGI (reference sequence). Trimming removed 3 bases at V and 0 bases at J, with 6 bases between. The CDR3 length is 14 residues. Written as DNA, the CDR3 is TGTGCCAGCAGTTATGGGACCTCTGGAAACACCATATATTTT. It is translated as CASSYGTSGNTIYF.

The table lists this clone with a few counts. The chain carries TRBV4-2 and TRBJ2-5; 7 nucleotides match TRBD2. Germline values: CDR1 LGHNA, CDR2 YNFKEQ. V lost 1 base and J lost 5; bases outside the gene matches: 16. The CDR3 sequence is 18 residues long. The DNA of the CDR3 is TGTGCCAGCAGCCAAGCGGTCTCCGGCGGCGGGAGCGGGGAGACCCAGTACTTC. Its protein is CASSQAVSGGGSGETQYF.

The CDR3 DNA follows: TGTGCCAGCAGCGCGAATACCTACGAGCAGTACTTC. Encoded protein: CASSANTYEQYF. The chain uses TRBV2 and TRBJ2-7; D call uncertain. The CDR3 sequence is 12 residues long. Germline CDR1 reads SNHLY; CDR2 reads FYNNEI. V lost 6 bases and J 2 bases, leaving 8 bases between the germline ends.

This sequence joins TRBV7-3 and TRBJ2-3, with TRBD1 matching over 8 bases. Germline assignment: CDR1 SGHTA and CDR2 FQGTGA. This CDR3 has 15 amino acids. J was trimmed by 6 bases and V by 0 bases; bases with no gene match: 5. The CDR3 DNA reads TGTGCCAGCAGCTTAACGGGACAGGAGGAGGATACGCAGTATTTT. Amino acids: CASSLTGQEEDTQYF.

The gene calls are TRBV29-1 and TRBJ2-2; D uncertain. V lost 6 bases and J 5 bases, leaving 10 bases between the germline ends. The CDR3 totals 12 residues. Germline assignment: CDR1 SQVTM and CDR2 ANQGSEA. CDR3 DNA sequence: TGCAGCGTCAAACAGTTTACCGGGGAGCTGTTTTTT. Translated, it gives CSVKQFTGELFF.

Regarding this clone: This sample includes further DNA sequences coding for the same CDR3. The J gene is TRBJ1-2, the V gene TRBV28, with TRBD1 matching over 9 bases. The length of the CDR3 is 13 residues. From germline, CDR1 is MDHEN and CDR2 SYDVKM. Trimming at V came to 3 bases and at J to 5 bases, leaving 1 base not matched to a gene. The CDR3 loop reads CASSFGTGYGYTF. The CDR3, as DNA: TGTGCCAGCAGTTTTGGGACAGGGTATGGCTACACCTTC.

CDR3 sequence: CASSSGGTQETQYF. In nucleotides, the CDR3 is TGTGCCAGCAGCTCGGGGGGGACCCAAGAGACCCAGTACTTC. V is TRBV11-1 and J is TRBJ2-5, with 8 bases aligning to TRBD2. Per germline, CDR1 SGHAT and CDR2 FQDESV (reference sequence). The CDR3 extends over 14 amino acids. V gave up 4 bases and J gave up 1 base; unmatched junction bases: 2.

This chain connects TRBV7-6 to TRBJ1-2, with 9 nucleotides matching TRBD1. CDR1 is SGHVS and CDR2 is FNYEAQ in the germline V gene. The CDR3 has 13 residues. After removal of 5 bases from V and 8 bases from J, the junction contained 6 bases not matched to a gene. The CDR3 region has the DNA TGTGCCAGCAGCGCGTACAGGGGGCGAGGCTACACCTTC. Residues: CASSAYRGRGYTF.

With regard to this clone: This CDR3 is also generated by other DNA sequences in the sample. The chain couples TRBV28 to TRBJ2-5; D unclear. The tail of the sequence fits TRBJ2-7 better, so the J call may be wrong. The CDR3 is 11 amino acids. Germline-derived CDR1 and CDR2 are MDHEN and SYDVKM. This chain's CDR3 is CASSFRYEQYF. Written as DNA, the CDR3 is TGTGCCAGCAGTTTTCGGTACGAGCAGTACTTC.

J is TRBJ1-2 and V is TRBV6-5, with D unresolved. There are 12 residues in the CDR3. Trimming shortened V by 5 bases and J by 2 bases, and 6 bases separated the two germline ends. CDR1 is MNHEY and CDR2 is SVGAGI in the germline V gene. DNA of the CDR3: TGTGCCAGCAGTCTGACCAACTATGGCTACACCTTC. Translation gives CASSLTNYGYTF.

This chain links TRBV7-9 with TRBJ1-1, with D maybe TRBD1 (6 bases). V dropped 5 bases and J dropped 2 bases, with 27 bases sitting between them. Germline V gene data show CDR1 as SEHNR and CDR2 as FQNEAQ (reference sequence). The CDR3 has 19 residues. The CDR3 here is CASSHFPKDRSFENTEAFF. CDR3 in DNA: TGTGCCAGCAGCCATTTCCCGAAAGACAGGTCGTTCGAAAACACTGAAGCTTTCTTT.

The chain couples TRBV4-1 to TRBJ2-5, with D possibly being TRBD2 (5 bases). Germline CDR1 reads MGHRA; CDR2 reads YSYEKL. V was pared by 0 bases and J by 8 bases, with 22 bases between. The CDR3 consists of 17 residues. The CDR3 reads CASSQDPVAVSRGTQYF. CDR3 coding DNA: TGCGCCAGCAGCCAAGACCCCGTGGCCGTGAGTCGGGGAACCCAGTACTTC.

V gene TRBV15 combines with J gene TRBJ2-1; D is possibly TRBD1 (5 bases). V dropped 3 bases and J dropped 4 bases, with 7 bases sitting between them. CDR1 LNHNV and CDR2 YYDKDF come from the germline V gene (reference sequence). CDR3 length: 13 amino acids. CDR3 nucleotide sequence: TGTGCCACCAGCAGCAGGGATTACAATGAGCAGTTCTTC. It encodes CATSSRDYNEQFF.

The chain carries TRBV7-2 and TRBJ1-2; unclear D gene. Germline V gene lookup returns CDR1 SGHTA and CDR2 FQGNSA. This CDR3 is 13 amino acids long. Trimming left V 1 base short and J 8 bases short, with 11 bases between. The CDR3: CASSLGKVVGYTF. Here the CDR3 DNA reads TGTGCCAGCAGCTTAGGAAAGGTCGTCGGCTACACCTTC.

The V and J genes are TRBV13 and TRBJ2-7, with 10 bases aligning to TRBD2. Germline CDR1 and CDR2: PRHDT and FYEKMQ (reference sequence). This CDR3 is built from 14 residues. The junction had 4 bases not matched to a gene; V was cut back by 5 bases and J by 3 bases. CDR3 in amino acids: CASSPSGSIYEQYF. The CDR3, as DNA: TGTGCCAGCAGCCCTAGCGGGAGCATCTACGAGCAGTACTTC.

V gene TRBV6-5 combines with J gene TRBJ1-4; perhaps TRBD1 as D (6 bases). V was shortened by 6 bases and J by 0 bases, with 8 bases between the two germline ends. There are 14 residues in the CDR3. CDR1 is MNHEY, CDR2 SVGAGI, per germline. The CDR3 nucleotides are TGTGCCAGCAGGGAGGGGGCAACTAATGAAAAACTGTTTTTT. Amino acids: CASREGATNEKLFF.

This chain joins TRBV5-1 and TRBJ2-7, with D unclear. V was cut by 0 bases and J by 5 bases, with 3 bases left in between. Looked up from germline, CDR1 is SGHRS and CDR2 is YFSETQ. CDR3 length equals 11 residues. The CDR3 loop is CASSLAHEQYF. Here the CDR3 DNA reads TGCGCCAGCAGCTTGGCCCACGAGCAGTACTTC. Complete variable domain (other parts from reference TRBV5-1 and TRBJ2-7): KAGVTQTPRYLIKTRGQQVTLSCSPISGHRSVSWYQQTPGQGLQFLFEYFSETQRNKGNFPGRFSGRQFSNSRSEMNVSTLELGDSALYLCASSLAHEQYFGPGTRLTVT.

The chain couples TRBV19 to TRBJ2-1; 10 nucleotides line up with TRBD1. The CDR3 runs 15 residues. The V gene end was trimmed by 6 bases and the J gene end by 4 bases; junction bases not matched to a gene: 6. Germline CDR1 LNHDA, CDR2 SQIVND (reference sequence). Here the CDR3 reads CASRMTGGPYNEQFF. In nucleotides, the CDR3 is TGTGCCAGTAGGATGACAGGGGGCCCTTACAATGAGCAGTTCTTC.

In this sample, this clone turned up once. CDR3 sequence: CASIRPPTQYF. The DNA for the CDR3 is TGCGCCAGCATCCGGCCGCCGACCCAGTACTTC. V usage is TRBV10-1 and J usage is TRBJ2-5; D unresolved. V lost 7 bases and J lost 7, with 10 bases in between. Germline V lookup: CDR1 WNHNN, CDR2 SYGVQD (reference sequence). The CDR3 is 11 amino acids.

This chain joins TRBV14 and TRBJ2-7, with unresolved D. V was clipped by 1 base and J by 1 base, with 8 bases between them. CDR3 length: 14 residues. The germline V gene has CDR1 SGHDN and CDR2 FVKESK. The CDR3 DNA reads TGTGCCAGCAGCCAAGGGGCTGGGTCCTACGAGCAGTACTTC. This encodes CASSQGAGSYEQYF.

The V call is TRBV7-9, the J call TRBJ1-4; TRBD1 aligns across 7 bases. V shed 6 bases and J 5 bases; nucleotides not matched to a gene: 9. The CDR3 is 15 residues long. From germline, CDR1 is SEHNR and CDR2 FQNEAQ (reference sequence). CDR3 residues: CASSREQGSNEKLFF. The CDR3 bases are TGTGCCAGCAGTCGGGAACAGGGGTCGAATGAAAAACTGTTTTTT.